This T cell receptor beta chain was profiled in a study of glioma-infiltrating T cells. Study outcomes and limitations: Non-neoplastic patients had below-expected tissue-blood divergence, while all gliomas exceeded expectation.

CDR3 length equals 15 residues. In germline, CDR1 is MNHEY, CDR2 SMNVEV (reference sequence). As to this clonotype: Its antigen is not identified.

The iRepertoire nested amplicon-rescue multiplex PCR amplified TCR alpha and beta CDR3s from RNA. Input was 100-400 ng of tissue mRNA or PBMC total RNA. MiXCR was run by TCRdb on the multiplex PCR reads, yielding one entry per CDR3 protein. The repertoire holds around 170,000 distinct CDR3 sequences, around 40% seen once, with roughly 5.4% in the top ten. This chain joins TRBV27 and TRBJ2-5, with TRBD2 matching 8 bases. With the DNA end fitting TRBJ2-1 better, the J assignment may be wrong. The clonotype was recovered from a human donor with low-grade glioma or glioblastoma, undergoing nonglioma brain surgery, or in good health (not recorded which). Sequencing was carried out using glioma tissue, nonneoplastic brain tissue, or PBMCs (not recorded which). The CDR3 region is CASSLLPGGVHEQFF. The CDR3 DNA reads TGTGCCAGCAGTTTATTGCCGGGAGGGGTCCATGAGCAGTTCTTC.